This TCR beta chain is from a study of blood T cells in healthy people across ages. Through a sample-barcoded 5' primer and a J-beta primer mix, a second PCR was run for about 6 to 11 cycles. TCRdb reprocessed the 5' RACE reads with MiXCR, giving one entry per CDR3 protein. The sample holds around 1,900,000 distinct CDR3 sequences, around 40% seen once. This CDR3 is 14 amino acids long. The germline CDR1 and CDR2 sequences are SQVTM and ANQGSEA. J lost 13 bases, V lost 5 bases, and 14 bases had no gene match. This clonotype came up many times. Isolation yielded PBMCs, at least 6 million per sample, in every case.

The chain carries TRBV29-1 and TRBJ2-4; TRBD2 agrees at 10 bases. Sequenced material: blood. This sequence originates from a human donor in good health. In DNA form, the CDR3 reads TGCAGCGTTCGCAGGTCCCAGCGGGGGGGTGAGCAGTACTTC. This encodes CSVRRSQRGGEQYF.